One sample yielded the 24 T cell receptor beta chains listed below, sequenced in a study of T cell changes during pregnancy in multiple sclerosis. Assay: immunoSEQ multiplex PCR; the TCRdb copy retains only in-frame clones and omits some. The sample contains about 67,000 clones, 80% to 95% of which appear only once. The sample was peripheral blood, taken in the first trimester of pregnancy. These receptors were obtained from a female donor in good health, enrolled as a control in a pregnancy study.

The rearrangement links TRBV28 to TRBJ1-2; TRBD1 aligns across 7 bases. Per germline, CDR1 MDHEN and CDR2 SYDVKM. CDR3 length equals 17 residues. With V trimmed by 3 bases and J by 0 bases, 10 bases remained unmatched. CDR3 bases: TGTGCCAGCAGTTTTTTGGGTTCGGGACAGCCTAACTATGGCTACACCTTC. This codes for CASSFLGSGQPNYGYTF.

The chain links TRBV27 to TRBJ2-3; D is perhaps TRBD1 (6 bases). Germline V CDR1 and CDR2: MNHEY, SMNVEV (reference sequence). The CDR3 contains 15 residues. V shed 2 bases and J shed 3 bases, with 12 bases lying between them. As DNA, the CDR3 is TGTGCCAGCAGTTTAACACAGGGTGGAACAGATACGCAGTATTTT. Amino acids: CASSLTQGGTDTQYF.

The chain couples TRBV4-1 to TRBJ1-3; TRBD1 matches 8 bases. This CDR3 is built from 15 residues. Germline V lookup: CDR1 MGHRA, CDR2 YSYEKL. V was pared by 2 bases and J by 3 bases, with 3 bases of the junction left unmatched. CDR3 in amino acids: CASSQPRGLGNTIYF. The CDR3 DNA reads TGCGCCAGCAGCCAACCCAGGGGGCTTGGAAACACCATATATTTT.

The rearrangement uses TRBV2 and TRBJ2-7, with 9 bases aligning to TRBD1. The junction had 6 bases not matched to a gene; V was cut back by 2 bases and J by 4 bases. Germline assignment: CDR1 SNHLY and CDR2 FYNNEI. The CDR3 spans 15 residues. The CDR3 region has the DNA TGTGCCAGCAGTGAACGAGGGACAGGGATTTACGAGCAGTACTTC. This codes for CASSERGTGIYEQYF. The full variable domain, its missing parts supplied by reference TRBV2 and TRBJ2-7, is EPEVTQTPSHQVTQMGQEVILRCVPISNHLYFYWYRQILGQKVEFLVSFYNNEISEKSEIFDDQFSVERPDGSNFTLKIRSTKLEDSAMYFCASSERGTGIYEQYFGPGTRLTVT.

The chain carries TRBV7-8 and TRBJ2-4, with 7 bases that match TRBD1. This CDR3 has 16 residues. The germline CDR1 and CDR2 sequences are SGHVS and FQNEAQ. J lost 5 bases, V lost 5 bases, and 12 bases had no gene match. DNA of the CDR3: TGTGCCAGCAGCGCCCAAGGGGGCAGGATAGAAAACATTCAGTACTTC. Translating gives CASSAQGGRIENIQYF. The variable domain in full, with the rest retrieved from reference TRBV7-8 and TRBJ2-4, is GAGVSQSPRYKVAKRGQDVALRCDPISGHVSLFWYQQALGQGPEFLTYFQNEAQLDKSGLPSDRFFAERPEGSVSTLKIQRTQQEDSAVYLCASSAQGGRIENIQYFGAGTRLSVL.

The V call is TRBV9, the J call TRBJ1-2; tentatively, D is TRBD1 (6 bases). V lost 4 bases to trimming and J lost 2 bases, with 12 bases between them. CDR3 length: 14 residues. From germline, CDR1 is SGDLS and CDR2 YYNGEE. This CDR3 reads CASSPRDKNYGYTF. The CDR3 DNA follows: TGTGCCAGCAGCCCCCGGGACAAAAACTATGGCTACACCTTC.

The CDR3 loop reads CASRRFLGANVLTF. The CDR3 bases are TGTGCCAGCAGACGGTTTTTGGGGGCCAACGTCCTGACTTTC. The chain employs TRBV13 and TRBJ2-6; unclear D gene. The CDR3 length is 14 residues. The V and J ends lost 6 bases and 4 bases respectively, with 10 bases between them. Germline lookup yields CDR1 PRHDT and CDR2 FYEKMQ (reference sequence). Together with reference TRBV13 and TRBJ2-6, the CDR3 gives the full variable domain: AAGVIQSPRHLIKEKRETATLKCYPIPRHDTVYWYQQGPGQDPQFLISFYEKMQSDKGSIPDRFSAQQFSDYHSELNMSSLELGDSALYFCASRRFLGANVLTFGAGSRLTVL.

The genes are TRBV5-1 and TRBJ2-1; 9 bases map to TRBD2. Germline values: CDR1 SGHRS, CDR2 YFSETQ. After removal of 0 bases from V and 0 bases from J, the junction contained 7 bases not matched to a gene. The CDR3 contains 18 residues. CDR3 protein: CASSLAASGVSSYNEQFF. The CDR3 DNA reads TGCGCCAGCAGCTTGGCAGCTAGCGGGGTATCCTCCTACAATGAGCAGTTCTTC.

The chain recombines TRBV7-2 with TRBJ2-7, with D perhaps matching TRBD2 (5 bases). Germline CDR1 SGHTA, CDR2 FQGNSA. V lost 1 base, J lost 5 bases, and 12 bases lay in between. The CDR3 spans 14 residues. The CDR3 DNA is TGTGCCAGCAGCTTAGTAGGCGAGAGGGACGAGCAGTACTTC. It encodes CASSLVGERDEQYF.

The rearrangement uses TRBV6-5 and TRBJ1-5; D uncertain. Germline loops: CDR1 MNHEY, CDR2 SVGAGI. The CDR3 loop spans 13 amino acids. The ends were cut back, 0 bases at V and 6 bases at J, with 6 bases in the middle. The DNA for the CDR3 is TGTGCCAGCAGTTACTCGGTAGCTCAGCCCCAGCATTTT. Amino acid sequence: CASSYSVAQPQHF.

This chain joins TRBV5-5 and TRBJ2-7; 14 nucleotides line up with TRBD2. V was clipped by 4 bases and J by 4 bases; unmatched bases: 4. Germline CDR1 is SGHKS and CDR2 is YYEKEE (reference sequence). The CDR3 loop spans 15 amino acids. Here the CDR3 DNA reads TGTGCCAGCAGCGGGGGACTAGCGGGAGCGTACGAGCAGTACTTC. Its translation is CASSGGLAGAYEQYF.

This rearrangement joins TRBV28 to TRBJ2-1, with TRBD2 matching over 9 bases. CDR3 length equals 14 residues. The germline V gene encodes CDR1 MDHEN and CDR2 SYDVKM. V lost 10 bases and J lost 6; bases outside the gene matches: 10. The CDR3 protein is CATSRGGPSNEQFF. The DNA for the CDR3 is TGTGCCACATCGCGGGGGGGCCCATCCAATGAGCAGTTCTTC.

The V call is TRBV9, the J call TRBJ2-7; D perhaps matches TRBD2 (6 bases). V lost 4 bases to trimming and J lost 7 bases, with 24 bases between them. The CDR3 runs to 16 residues. Germline CDR1 SGDLS, CDR2 YYNGEE. The CDR3 bases are TGTGCCAGCAGCATCTCCGGGACTTCTCCTTTGGGGGAGCAGTACTTC. Residues: CASSISGTSPLGEQYF.

As concerns this clone: The junction differs from germline at one of its ends, possibly a read error. The chain carries TRBV5-1 and TRBJ2-3; 7 nucleotides line up with TRBD2. In germline, CDR1 is SGHRS, CDR2 YFSETQ. This CDR3 is 13 amino acids long. The CDR3 reads CAGSLNQRGTQYF. The CDR3 region has the DNA TGCGCCGGCAGCCTAAATCAGCGGGGAACGCAGTATTTT.

This chain joins TRBV2 and TRBJ2-7; 9 nucleotides align to TRBD2. V lost 4 bases, J lost 6 bases, and 7 bases stayed unmatched. CDR3 length: 14 residues. Germline V gives CDR1 SNHLY, CDR2 FYNNEI. The CDR3 is CASSGNSGSSEQYF. CDR3 coding DNA: TGTGCCAGCAGTGGTAATAGCGGGAGTTCCGAGCAGTACTTC.

The rearrangement uses TRBV27 and TRBJ1-2; 10 nucleotides line up with TRBD1. Trimming took 5 bases from V and 4 from J; bases not matched to a gene: 19. The CDR3 has 19 residues. Germline CDR1 and CDR2: MNHEY and SMNVEV (reference sequence). This CDR3 reads CASSRKWTGGDKASYGYTF. The CDR3 nucleotides read TGTGCCAGCAGTAGGAAATGGACAGGGGGAGATAAAGCCAGCTATGGCTACACCTTC.

The gene calls are TRBV19 and TRBJ2-1; TRBD2 is a possible D gene (5 bases). The V and J ends lost 0 bases and 0 bases respectively, with 9 bases between them. The germline gives CDR1 LNHDA, CDR2 SQIVND (reference sequence). This CDR3 comprises 16 residues. The DNA of the CDR3 is TGTGCCAGTAGTATAGATCTGGGGAGCTCCTACAATGAGCAGTTCTTC. This sequence encodes CASSIDLGSSYNEQFF.

The rearrangement links TRBV28 to TRBJ1-5, with a possible D match to TRBD1 (6 bases). CDR3 length: 15 amino acids. Germline V gene sequence: CDR1 MDHEN, CDR2 SYDVKM. V shed 3 bases and J shed 1 base, with 10 bases lying between them. CDR3 bases: TGTGCCAGCAGTTTCCCCGGGACAAGCAATCAGCCCCAGCATTTT. Translated, it gives CASSFPGTSNQPQHF.

This clone was counted once. The chain joins TRBV21-1 to TRBJ2-1; the table's D gene call, TRBD2, was not cross checked with the DNA. TRBV21-1 is annotated as a pseudogene. The CDR3 contains 16 residues. The DNA for the CDR3 is TGTGCCATTTTAACCCACTTTGGGAGCTCCTACAATGAGCAGTTCTTC. Translation gives CAILTHFGSSYNEQFF.

CDR3 residues: CASSPPAGGQSSYNEQFF. Here the CDR3 DNA reads TGCGCCAGCAGCCCCCCCGCCGGCGGGCAAAGCTCCTACAATGAGCAGTTCTTC. The gene calls are TRBV5-1 and TRBJ2-1; possibly TRBD2 for D (5 bases). Germline V lookup: CDR1 SGHRS, CDR2 YFSETQ. The ends were cut back, 4 bases at V and 0 bases at J, with 20 bases in the middle. This CDR3 is built from 18 residues.

V is TRBV27 and J is TRBJ2-2, with TRBD2 matching over 11 bases. CDR1 and CDR2 from the germline V gene are MNHEY and SMNVEV (reference sequence). J gave up 5 bases and V 6 bases, and 8 bases lay outside the gene matches. The CDR3 covers 16 residues. This chain's CDR3 is CASSPLRTSGTGELFF. CDR3 sequence (DNA): TGTGCCAGCAGCCCACTCAGGACTAGCGGGACCGGGGAGCTGTTTTTT.

CDR3 in amino acids: CASSPPRTGHNEKLFF. The CDR3 DNA reads as TGTGCCAGCAGTCCACCCCGGACAGGGCATAATGAAAAACTGTTTTTT. The V call is TRBV25-1, the J call TRBJ1-4, with 8 bases aligning to TRBD1. Germline lookup yields CDR1 MGHDK and CDR2 SYGVNS. The CDR3 extends over 16 amino acids. Unmatched junction bases numbered 9, after V lost 5 bases and J lost 4 bases.

This chain connects TRBV5-1 to TRBJ2-1; TRBD2 aligns across 10 bases. The V segment lost 3 bases and the J segment 6 bases; nucleotides outside the gene matches: 6. This CDR3 spans 15 amino acids. CDR1 and CDR2 from the germline V gene are SGHRS and YFSETQ. The DNA of the CDR3 is TGCGCCAGCAGCTACAGTACTAGCGGGATCAATGAGCAGTTCTTC. Protein sequence: CASSYSTSGINEQFF.

V is TRBV7-9 and J is TRBJ2-3; weak D call: TRBD2 (6 bases). V shed 5 bases and J shed 3 bases, with 18 bases lying between them. Germline loops: CDR1 SEHNR, CDR2 FQNEAQ (reference sequence). CDR3 length: 16 amino acids. The DNA of the CDR3 is TGTGCCAGCAGCCAAGGGTGGGCTAGCGAGACAGATACGCAGTATTTT. Translated, it gives CASSQGWASETDTQYF.